A selection of T cell receptor beta chains follows, all from one sample in a study of lymphopenia after photon versus proton radiotherapy. TCRdb's table, derived via immunoSEQ multiplex PCR, lists solely in-frame clones and lacks some. The sample shows some 30,000 clones, nearly 95% of them seen only once. The sample in question was peripheral blood, obtained from a patient treated with photon-based radiotherapy. The receptor set was obtained from a woman aged 45-59 years with cholangiocarcinoma. The CDR3 runs from the conserved cysteine through the conserved F or W. The order of the fields is D gene, V gene, J gene, CDR3 DNA, CDR3 protein. D genes are given only for firm matches.

>NA|TRBV2|TRBJ1-1
TGTGCCAGCAGAGCGGGGGCGAGGGCTTTCTTT
CASRAGARAFF
>NA|TRBV5-6|TRBJ1-2
TGTGCCAGCAGTGGCCGGGGGGCCTTGGGCTACACCTTC
CASSGRGALGYTF
>TRBD1|TRBV7-9|TRBJ2-1
TGTGCCAGCAGTCGGGGACAGGTCAACAATGAGCAGTTCTTC
CASSRGQVNNEQFF
>NA|TRBV10-1|TRBJ2-1
TGCGCCACTTCAAAGGGACCTTACAATGAGCAGTTCTTC
CATSKGPYNEQFF
>NA|TRBV5-6|TRBJ2-3
TGTGCCAGCAGCTTGCGGGTCACCCCAGGGGCTAGAGATACGCAGTATTTT
CASSLRVTPGARDTQYF
>TRBD2|TRBV6-5|TRBJ2-3
TGTGCCAGCACTCAGCGGGGGGGGAGCACAGATACGCAGTATTTT
CASTQRGGSTDTQYF
>NA|TRBV10-2|TRBJ1-1
TGCGCCAGCAGTGACAGGGACACTGAAGCTTTCTTT
CASSDRDTEAFF
>NA|TRBV4-3|TRBJ2-7
TGCGCCAGCAGCCTAATCAGGGGTCCATCCTACGAGCAGTACTTC
CASSLIRGPSYEQYF
>TRBD2|TRBV2|TRBJ2-1
TGTGCCAGCAGTGAACTCGGGACTAGCCTCAATGAGCAGTTCTTC
CASSELGTSLNEQFF
>NA|TRBV7-2|TRBJ2-7
TGTGCCAGCAGCTTAGGTCGACGGGGGTATGGCGAGCAGTACTTC
CASSLGRRGYGEQYF
>NA|TRBV2|TRBJ2-7
TGTGCCAGCAAGGAGGGGGGGCCGGTCACCTACGAGCAGTACTTC
CASKEGGPVTYEQYF
>TRBD2|TRBV29-1|TRBJ2-5
TGCAGCGTTGAAAGGGTAGCGGGGGTAGAAGAGACCCAGTACTTC
CSVERVAGVEETQYF
>NA|TRBV7-2|TRBJ2-7
TGTGCCAGCAGCATAGGGGGGAGCTCCTACGAGCAGTACTTC
CASSIGGSSYEQYF
>NA|TRBV29-1|TRBJ1-1
TGCAGCGTGGTCCCGCAGTTGAGGAGCACTGAAGCTTTCTTT
CSVVPQLRSTEAFF